These 4 T cell receptor beta chains were sequenced from one sample in a study of beta chain features in type 1 diabetes. The entirety of the isolated RNA underwent reverse transcription, so expressed TCRB transcripts were sequenced. Profiled with immunoSEQ multiplex PCR; TCRdb holds only in-frame clones, not every one. The sample consists of nearly 250,000 clones, 68% of them appearing once. The sequencing sample was made of naive CD4+ T cells from blood. The receptor set was obtained from a man younger than 45 in good health.

This clone was found once. This chain uses TRBV12-5 with TRBJ1-6; D is perhaps TRBD1 (6 bases). V dropped 1 base and J dropped 7 bases, with 8 bases sitting between them. The CDR3 length is 14 residues. Per the germline V gene, CDR1 is LGHNT and CDR2 is FRNRAP. The DNA for the CDR3 is TGTGCTAGTGGTTTGGAGGGGGGGAATTCACCCCTCCACTTT. Amino acid sequence: CASGLEGGNSPLHF.

The chain joins TRBV7-9 to TRBJ1-2; D unresolved. Germline-derived CDR1 and CDR2 are SEHNR and FQNEAQ (reference sequence). V lost 8 bases, J lost 1 base, and 11 bases lay in between. This CDR3 has 13 amino acids. CDR3 bases: TGTGCCAGCGCAAGCACCCATAACTATGGCTACACCTTC. This sequence encodes CASASTHNYGYTF.

This chain joins TRBV2 and TRBJ2-2; the D gene is possibly TRBD1 (5 bases). The CDR3 is made up of 13 amino acids. V was clipped by 2 bases and J by 5 bases, with 6 bases between them. The germline gives CDR1 SNHLY, CDR2 FYNNEI. CDR3 sequence (DNA): TGTGCCAGCAGTGAACAGGGAACCGGGGAGCTGTTTTTT. As protein: CASSEQGTGELFF.

The chain recombines TRBV30 with TRBJ2-7; D not certain. With 3 bases removed from V and 0 bases from J, the gap between germline ends came to 18 bases. CDR1 is GTSNPN and CDR2 is SVGIG in the germline V gene (reference sequence). CDR3 length equals 16 residues. CDR3 protein: CAWRPPAGRLSYEQYF. DNA for the CDR3: TGTGCCTGGAGACCACCAGCCGGCAGGCTCTCCTACGAGCAGTACTTC. The whole variable domain, remainder taken from reference TRBV30 and TRBJ2-7, is SQTIHQWPATLVQPVGSPLSLECTVEGTSNPNLYWYRQAAGRGLQLLFYSVGIGQISSEVPQNLSASRPQDRQFILSSKKLLLSDSGFYLCAWRPPAGRLSYEQYFGPGTRLTVT.